Presented here are 10 T cell receptor beta chains from one specimen sequenced in a study of cytomegalovirus exposure and HLA in healthy donors. It was with 60 Vbeta and 13 Jbeta primers that the PCR ran. The assay was immunoSEQ multiplex PCR, and TCRdb's table has in-frame clones only and misses some. The sample contains over 150,000 clones, over 80% of which appear only once. Sequencing was carried out using PBMCs. Receptors were obtained from a girl aged 5-17 years in good health and CMV-seropositive.

The sample holds a few counts of this clone. The V gene is TRBV14, the J gene TRBJ1-2; D may be TRBD1 (6 bases). CDR3 length: 14 amino acids. Looked up from germline, CDR1 is SGHDN and CDR2 is FVKESK. Trimming cost V 0 bases and J 8 bases, with 13 bases left between them. Here the CDR3 DNA reads TGTGCCAGCAGCCAAGATCTACCAGGGGTCGGCTACACCTTC. Translated: CASSQDLPGVGYTF. Filled out from reference TRBV14 and TRBJ1-2, the complete variable domain reads EAGVTQFPSHSVIEKGQTVTLRCDPISGHDNLYWYRRVMGKEIKFLLHFVKESKQDESGMPNNRFLAERTGGTYSTLKVQPAELEDSGVYFCASSQDLPGVGYTFGSGTRLTVV.

This clone was seen once. V and J are TRBV15 and TRBJ2-1; the D gene is possibly TRBD2 (5 bases). With 0 bases removed from V and 9 bases from J, the gap between germline ends came to 15 bases. CDR3 size: 15 residues. CDR1 and CDR2 from the germline V gene are LNHNV and YYDKDF (reference sequence). The CDR3 nucleotides are TGTGCCACCAGCAGAGATTTGTCGGGCAGCGGTGAGCAGTTCTTC. Encoded protein: CATSRDLSGSGEQFF.

This sequence joins TRBV4-3 and TRBJ1-5; D gene unclear. Trimming left V 0 bases short and J 3 bases short, with 12 bases between. This CDR3 region has 16 residues. Germline V gene data show CDR1 as LGHNA and CDR2 as YSLEER. CDR3 nucleotides: TGCGCCAGCAGCCAAGACATGGCGGATTTCAATCAGCCCCAGCATTTT. Translation: CASSQDMADFNQPQHF.

Only a few counts were recorded for this clone. DNA for the CDR3: TGTGCCAGCCAAAAAACAGGAAACTCCTACGAGCAGTACTTC. Its protein product is CASQKTGNSYEQYF. The V and J genes are TRBV11-3 and TRBJ2-7, with D tentatively TRBD1 (5 bases). V dropped 8 bases and J dropped 0 bases, with 14 bases sitting between them. The CDR3 is 14 amino acids. The germline V gene has CDR1 SGHNT and CDR2 YENEEA.

This chain uses TRBV23-1 with TRBJ2-7; D might be TRBD1 (5 bases). TRBV23-1 is reported as an ORF; its role is uncertain. The CDR3 is made up of 16 amino acids. The V end was cut by 6 bases, the J end by 0 bases, with 18 bases between. In DNA form, the CDR3 reads TGCGCCAGCAGCCTGAACCGTACAGGTACCTCCTACGAGCAGTACTTC. Its translation: CASSLNRTGTSYEQYF.

The V call is TRBV9, the J call TRBJ1-3, with D perhaps matching TRBD1 (6 bases). The CDR3 totals 16 residues. Germline CDR1 and CDR2: SGDLS and YYNGEE. Trimming shortened V by 3 bases and J by 0 bases, and 13 bases separated the two germline ends. CDR3 bases: TGTGCCAGCAGCGGGAACCGGGACATCTCTGGAAACACCATATATTTT. Residues: CASSGNRDISGNTIYF.

The chain carries TRBV9 and TRBJ2-7, with D maybe TRBD2 (6 bases). This CDR3 region has 17 residues. Trimming stripped 0 bases from V and 3 bases from J, with 19 bases between. In germline, CDR1 is SGDLS, CDR2 YYNGEE. The DNA of the CDR3 is TGTGCCAGCAGCGTAGTCTTCCGAGGGCGGGACGACTACGAGCAGTACTTC. As protein: CASSVVFRGRDDYEQYF.

This chain connects TRBV19 to TRBJ2-7; weak D call: TRBD2 (5 bases). V was pared by 6 bases and J by 2 bases, with 17 bases between. Germline V gives CDR1 LNHDA, CDR2 SQIVND (reference sequence). CDR3 length equals 15 residues. CDR3 protein: CASSPTSSGAYEQYF. The CDR3, as DNA: TGTGCCAGTAGCCCAACTAGTAGTGGCGCCTACGAGCAGTACTTC.

The V and J genes are TRBV7-2 and TRBJ2-3; 12 bases map to TRBD2. This CDR3 contains 18 residues. The V and J ends lost 2 bases and 0 bases, in that order; junction bases with no gene match: 6. Per germline, CDR1 SGHTA and CDR2 FQGNSA. CDR3 region: CASSLILAGGASTDTQYF. CDR3 coding DNA: TGTGCCAGCAGCTTAATCCTAGCGGGAGGGGCTAGCACAGATACGCAGTATTTT.

The V and J genes are TRBV28 and TRBJ1-6; 10 positions agree with TRBD1. Germline V lookup: CDR1 MDHEN, CDR2 SYDVKM. CDR3 length: 13 residues. Trimming removed 10 bases from V and 14 bases from J; junction bases left unmatched: 11. CDR3 sequence: CATVDRGGGALHF. The CDR3, as DNA: TGTGCCACCGTGGACAGGGGGGGTGGGGCCCTCCACTTT.